The rows below give T cell receptor beta chains drawn from one sample of a study of T-cell reconstitution after alpha-beta-depleted transplantation in children. TCRdb recomputed calls from the PCR reads with MiXCR, one row per CDR3 protein. Altogether about 610,000 distinct CDR3 sequences are present, about 10% being singletons, with the ten largest covering about 4%. This sample comprised PBMCs from the stem cell graft donor, obtained from the stem cell graft. These receptor sequences come from a human donor who donated a stem cell graft to a child with acute myeloid leukemia. The CDR3 runs from the conserved cysteine through the conserved F or W. D genes are given only for firm matches. Clone size, where shown, is once, few, many, or a class for clones that have expanded.

DNA	CDR3	V	J	D	size
TGCAGCGTTGACAGCCAGCCTTACAATGAGCAGTTCTTC	CSVDSQPYNEQFF	TRBV29-1	TRBJ2-1	.	many
TGTGCCAGCAGTTGGGGACAGGGACCGAACACTGAAGCTTTCTTT	CASSWGQGPNTEAFF	TRBV27	TRBJ1-1	TRBD1	few
TGTGCCAGCAGCGAAACAGGGGGCGATTCGGAGACCCAGTACTTC	CASSETGGDSETQYF	TRBV7-9	TRBJ2-5	TRBD1	.
TGTGCCAGCAGCTTGTCAGGGGCGGGGGGACCCTACGAGCAGTACTTC	CASSLSGAGGPYEQYF	TRBV5-5	TRBJ2-7	TRBD2	many
TGTGCCAGCAGTCGGACACCGGGACTAGCGTTCTACGAGCAGTACTTC	CASSRTPGLAFYEQYF	TRBV28	TRBJ2-7	TRBD2	many
TGTGCCAGCAGCCGTAGCGGGAGCCCCGAGGGGACCCAGTACTTC	CASSRSGSPEGTQYF	TRBV7-2	TRBJ2-5	TRBD2	.
TGTGCCAGCTCACCACCGAGGACAGGCATGGCCGGGGAGCTGTTTTTT	CASSPPRTGMAGELFF	TRBV18	TRBJ2-2	TRBD1	.
TGTGCCAGCAGCCCCTCCAGGAATAGCAATCAGCCCCAGCATTTT	CASSPSRNSNQPQHF	TRBV11-2	TRBJ1-5	.	.
TGCAGTGCTAGAGCGAGTTGGGGGGATCGTTCACCCCTCCACTTT	CSARASWGDRSPLHF	TRBV20-1	TRBJ1-6	.	.
TGTGCCAGCAGTTACGAGCAGAACACTGAAGCTTTCTTT	CASSYEQNTEAFF	TRBV6-2/TRBV6-3	TRBJ1-1	.	.
TGTGCCAGCAGTGGCCCAGATAGCGGGAGTAGGAATGAGCAGTTCTTC	CASSGPDSGSRNEQFF	TRBV2	TRBJ2-1	TRBD2	.
TGTGCCAGTCGACAGCTTTTGTACAATGAGCAGTTCTTC	CASRQLLYNEQFF	TRBV6-6	TRBJ2-1	.	many
TGCATTCCTAGGGGGTCCACTAATGAAAAACTGTTTTTT	CIPRGSTNEKLFF	TRBV20-1	TRBJ1-4	.	many
TGTGCCAGCAGTTCACGACAGGGAGAGTACTTC	CASSSRQGEYF	TRBV28	TRBJ2-7	TRBD1	many
TGCAGTGCTAGAGATCGGTCGGGACGGGGCTACGAGCAGTACTTC	CSARDRSGRGYEQYF	TRBV20-1	TRBJ2-7	.	many
TGTGCCAGCAGGGGCGCGGCGGGAGCGGCCGGGGAGCTGTTTTTT	CASRGAAGAAGELFF	TRBV12-3/TRBV12-4	TRBJ2-2	TRBD2	many
TGTGCCAGCAGTCCAAGCCGGACTAGCGGTAGGGAGCAGTTCTTC	CASSPSRTSGREQFF	TRBV12-3/TRBV12-4	TRBJ2-1	TRBD2	.
TGTGCCATCAGTCCGGGACAGGGTAGACACGGTGAGCAGTTCTTC	CAISPGQGRHGEQFF	TRBV10-3	TRBJ2-1	TRBD1	many
TGTGCCAGCAGTGGACAGGGGGTCGGCTACGAGCAGTACTTC	CASSGQGVGYEQYF	TRBV12-3/TRBV12-4	TRBJ2-7	TRBD1	.
TGTGCCAGCAGCTTAGAAACAGGACGGACCCCCGTGGGAGGCAGGGCCAAAAACATTCAGTACTTC	CASSLETGRTPVGGRAKNIQYF	TRBV11-2	TRBJ2-4	.	.
TGTGCCAGCAGCCCCCTCTCTGCCCCCCGAAGCTACGAGCAGTACTTC	CASSPLSAPRSYEQYF	TRBV11-2	TRBJ2-7	.	.
TGCGCCAGCAGCCAAGATGCAAGGGAGGCCCAATCCTACGGGCAGTACTTC	CASSQDAREAQSYGQYF	TRBV4-3	TRBJ2-7	.	.
TGTGCCAGCTCACCCTATCTTTCGGACAACTCTGAAGCTTTCTTT	CASSPYLSDNSEAFF	TRBV18	TRBJ1-1	.	.
TGTGCCAGCAGTCCCCTTGGGAATAGCAATCAGCCCCAGCATTTT	CASSPLGNSNQPQHF	TRBV28	TRBJ1-5	.	many
TGTGCCAGCAGCTCCCAGGGGGCGATGGGTCAGCCCCAGCATTTT	CASSSQGAMGQPQHF	TRBV7-3	TRBJ1-5	TRBD1	.
TGTGCCACCAGTCTCGGGACAGGGAACACCGGGGAGCTGTTTTTT	CATSLGTGNTGELFF	TRBV24-1	TRBJ2-2	TRBD1	few
TGTGCCAGCAGCCTACTCGAGAGCGCCAGCACAGATACGCAGTATTTT	CASSLLESASTDTQYF	TRBV5-4	TRBJ2-3	.	few
TGCGCCGGCGCTCCTGGGGTAGCGGGAGCCTACAATGAGCAGTTCTTC	CAGAPGVAGAYNEQFF	TRBV5-1	TRBJ2-1	TRBD2	few
TGCAGTGCCCCGGGACAGCGAAGCACAGATACGCAGTATTTT	CSAPGQRSTDTQYF	TRBV20-1	TRBJ2-3	TRBD1	.
TGCGCCAGCAGCTTGGCAGGGGGCGAAAACATTCAGTACTTC	CASSLAGGENIQYF	TRBV5-1	TRBJ2-4	TRBD1	few
TGCAGTGCTAGATCGGAAGTCAGGGATTCGGCAGATACGCAGTATTTT	CSARSEVRDSADTQYF	TRBV20-1	TRBJ2-3	.	few
TGTGCCAGCAGCTCGGACGGAATCACCTACGAGCAGTACTTC	CASSSDGITYEQYF	TRBV5-6	TRBJ2-7	.	.
TGTGCCATCAGTCCCGCGGCGGGGGGAACTGAAGCTTTCTTT	CAISPAAGGTEAFF	TRBV10-3	TRBJ1-1	.	few
TGCAGCGTTGATAGCGGGAGTGCTGCCTCCTACAATGAGCAGTTCTTC	CSVDSGSAASYNEQFF	TRBV29-1	TRBJ2-1	TRBD2	many